The clone carrying this T cell receptor beta chain was observed a few times. These data belong to a study of T cells in tumors after PD-1 blockade. Here immunoSEQ multiplex PCR was the method, and the copy in TCRdb shows in-frame clones only, minus some. The sample records approximately 60,000 clones, 80% being singletons. CDR3 length equals 17 residues. Germline CDR1 SEHNR, CDR2 FQNEAQ (reference sequence). Losses at the gene ends were 5 bases for V and 6 bases for J; bases not matched to a gene: 14. This sequence was found in a human donor with basal cell carcinoma. Sequencing used PBMCs, obtained before anti-PD-1 treatment. The chain is built from TRBV7-9 and TRBJ2-2; 8 bases agree with TRBD1. CDR3 bases: TGTGCCAGCAGCCTTCGGACAGGGCGTTCGTTCGCCGGGGAGCTGTTTTTT. It specifies CASSLRTGRSFAGELFF.